The source of this TCR beta chain is a study of human T cells and chemical hapten exposure. TCRdb processed the RACE reads anew with MiXCR; each CDR3 protein has one entry. The sample contains 130,000 or so distinct CDR3 sequences, about 11% of which appear only once. Concerning this clonotype itself: An end of the junction differs from the germline gene, which may be a read error.

As for time point: patch test 3, about 24 weeks after DPC sensitization. The treatment: therapeutic diphenylcyclopropenone sensitization with weekly scalp DPC. This sequence originates from a woman aged 50 to 65 with alopecia areata. Some clones in this sample may be carry-over from other donors' samples. The material sequenced was whole blood, taken in connection with sensitization to the hapten diphenylcyclopropenone (DPC).

The CDR3 region is CASSVGSGEAGGANVLTF. The CDR3 bases are TGTGCAAGCAGCGTAGGATCAGGGGAGGCCGGGGGGGCCAACGTCCTGACTTTC. The chain has TRBV9 and TRBJ2-6; either TRBD1 or TRBD2 may fit D (6 bases each). CDR1 is SGDLS, CDR2 YYNGEE, per germline. The CDR3 extends over 18 amino acids.